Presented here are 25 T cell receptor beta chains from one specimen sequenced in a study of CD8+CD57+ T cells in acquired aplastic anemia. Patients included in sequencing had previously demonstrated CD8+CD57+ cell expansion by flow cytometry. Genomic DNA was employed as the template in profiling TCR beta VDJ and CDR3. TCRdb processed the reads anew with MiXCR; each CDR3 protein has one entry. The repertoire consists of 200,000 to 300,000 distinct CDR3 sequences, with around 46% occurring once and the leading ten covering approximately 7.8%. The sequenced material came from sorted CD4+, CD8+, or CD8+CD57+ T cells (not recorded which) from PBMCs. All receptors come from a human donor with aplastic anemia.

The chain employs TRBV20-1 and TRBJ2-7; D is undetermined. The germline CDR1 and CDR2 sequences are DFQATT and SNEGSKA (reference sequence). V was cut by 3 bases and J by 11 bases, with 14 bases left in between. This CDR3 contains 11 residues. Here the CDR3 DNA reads TGCAGTGCTAGGGCACTGCCTCTCGAGTACTTC. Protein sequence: CSARALPLEYF.

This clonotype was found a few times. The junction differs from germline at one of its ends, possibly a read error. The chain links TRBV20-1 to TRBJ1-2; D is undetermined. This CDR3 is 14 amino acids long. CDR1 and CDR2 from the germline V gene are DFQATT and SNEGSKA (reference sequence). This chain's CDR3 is CSVRMFQRLYGYAF. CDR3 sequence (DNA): TGCAGTGTTAGAATGTTTCAAAGACTCTATGGCTACGCCTTC.

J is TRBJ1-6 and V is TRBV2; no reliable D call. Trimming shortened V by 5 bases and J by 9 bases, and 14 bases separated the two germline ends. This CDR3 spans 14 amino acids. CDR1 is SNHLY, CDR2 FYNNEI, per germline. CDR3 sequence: CASSYSAASSPLHF. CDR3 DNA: TGTGCCAGCAGTTACTCGGCTGCGTCTTCACCCCTCCACTTT.

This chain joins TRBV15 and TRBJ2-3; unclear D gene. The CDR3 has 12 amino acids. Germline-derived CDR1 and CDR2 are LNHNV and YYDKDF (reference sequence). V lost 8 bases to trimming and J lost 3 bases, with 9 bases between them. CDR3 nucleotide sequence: TGTGCCACCCGTGCCGGGACAGATACGCAGTATTTT. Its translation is CATRAGTDTQYF.

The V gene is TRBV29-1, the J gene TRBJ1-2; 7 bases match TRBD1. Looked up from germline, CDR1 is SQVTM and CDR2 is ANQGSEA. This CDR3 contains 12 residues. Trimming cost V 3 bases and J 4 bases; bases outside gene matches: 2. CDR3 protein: CSVDGQAYGYTF. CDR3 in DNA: TGCAGCGTTGACGGACAGGCCTATGGCTACACCTTC.

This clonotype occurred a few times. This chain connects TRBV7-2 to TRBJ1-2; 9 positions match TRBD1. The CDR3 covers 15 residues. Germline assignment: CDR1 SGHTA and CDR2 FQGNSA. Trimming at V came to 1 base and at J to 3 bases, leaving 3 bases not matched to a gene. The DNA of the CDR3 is TGTGCCAGCAGCTTAGGGGACAGGGTTGACTATGGCTACACCTTC. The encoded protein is CASSLGDRVDYGYTF.

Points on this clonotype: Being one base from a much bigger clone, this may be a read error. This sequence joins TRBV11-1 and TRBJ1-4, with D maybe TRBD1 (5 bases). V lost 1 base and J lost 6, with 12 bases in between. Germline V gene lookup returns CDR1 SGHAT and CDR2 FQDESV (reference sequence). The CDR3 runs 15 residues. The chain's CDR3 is CASSLGSLGDEKLFF. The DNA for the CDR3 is TGTGCCAGCAGCTTAGGTAGCCTGGGGGATGAAAAACTGTTTTTT.

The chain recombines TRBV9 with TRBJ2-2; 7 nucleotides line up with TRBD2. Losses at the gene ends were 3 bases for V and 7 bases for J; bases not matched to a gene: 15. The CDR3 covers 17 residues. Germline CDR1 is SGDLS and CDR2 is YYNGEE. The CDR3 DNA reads TGTGCCAGCAGCGCCCCCCTTGGGGAGGGCCTCGGCGGGGAGCTGTTTTTT. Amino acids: CASSAPLGEGLGGELFF.

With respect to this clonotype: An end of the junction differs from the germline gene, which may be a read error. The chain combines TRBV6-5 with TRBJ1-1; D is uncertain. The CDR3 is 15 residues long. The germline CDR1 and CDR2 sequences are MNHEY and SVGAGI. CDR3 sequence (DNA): TGTGCCAGCAGTTACTCGCAGAGTTTGAACACTGGAGCTTTCTTT. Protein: CASSYSQSLNTGAFF.

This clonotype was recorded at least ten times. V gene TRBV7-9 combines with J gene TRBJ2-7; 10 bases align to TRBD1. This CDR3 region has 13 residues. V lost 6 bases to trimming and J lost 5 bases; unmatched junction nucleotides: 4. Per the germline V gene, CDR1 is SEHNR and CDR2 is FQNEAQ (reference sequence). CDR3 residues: CASRRDRGHEQYF. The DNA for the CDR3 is TGTGCCAGCAGGCGGGACAGGGGCCACGAGCAGTACTTC.

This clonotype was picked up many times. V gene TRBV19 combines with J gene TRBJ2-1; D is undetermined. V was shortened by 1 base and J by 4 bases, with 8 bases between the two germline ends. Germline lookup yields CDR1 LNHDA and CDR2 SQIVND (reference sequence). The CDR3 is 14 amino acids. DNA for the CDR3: TGTGCCAGTAGTATAGGGCTAGTTTACAATGAGCAGTTCTTC. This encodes CASSIGLVYNEQFF.

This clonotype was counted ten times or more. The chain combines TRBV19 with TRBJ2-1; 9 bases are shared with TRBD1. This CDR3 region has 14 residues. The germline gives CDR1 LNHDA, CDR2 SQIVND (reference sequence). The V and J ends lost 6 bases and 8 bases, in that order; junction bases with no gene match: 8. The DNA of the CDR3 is TGTGCCAGTAGCTCGTGGGACAGGGAGGATGAGCAGTTCTTC. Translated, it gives CASSSWDREDEQFF.

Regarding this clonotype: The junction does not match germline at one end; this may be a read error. The CDR3 region has the DNA TGCGCCAGCAGCCAAGAAAGAGGGGTGGAAACTGAAGCTTTCTTT. This translates into CASSQERGVETEAFF. This chain links TRBV7-2 with TRBJ1-1, with D tentatively TRBD1 (5 bases). Looked up from germline, CDR1 is SGHTA and CDR2 is FQGNSA. This CDR3 region has 15 residues.

The CDR3 reads CATSRRTGGSTDTQYF. The CDR3 nucleotides are TGTGCCACCAGCCGGAGGACAGGGGGATCCACAGATACGCAGTATTTT. V is TRBV24-1 and J is TRBJ2-3; TRBD1 aligns across 10 bases. The ends lost 7 bases at V and 2 bases at J; junction bases unmatched: 8. The germline CDR1 and CDR2 sequences are KGHDR and SFDVKD. The CDR3 length is 16 residues.

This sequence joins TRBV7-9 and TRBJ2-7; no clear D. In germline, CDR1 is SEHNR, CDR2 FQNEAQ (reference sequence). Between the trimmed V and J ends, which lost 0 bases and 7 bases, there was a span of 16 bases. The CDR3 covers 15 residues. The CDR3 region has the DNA TGTGCCAGCAGCTTAGCGGCGGACGGCCTTGGGGAGCAGTACTTC. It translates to CASSLAADGLGEQYF.

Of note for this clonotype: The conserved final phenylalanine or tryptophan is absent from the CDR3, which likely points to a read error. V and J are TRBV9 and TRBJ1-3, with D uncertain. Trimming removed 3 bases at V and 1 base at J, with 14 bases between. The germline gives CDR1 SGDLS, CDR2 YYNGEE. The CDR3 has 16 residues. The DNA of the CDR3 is TGTGCCAGCAGCGCCAATAGTGGAGTTTCTGGAAACACCATATATTCT. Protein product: CASSANSGVSGNTIYS.

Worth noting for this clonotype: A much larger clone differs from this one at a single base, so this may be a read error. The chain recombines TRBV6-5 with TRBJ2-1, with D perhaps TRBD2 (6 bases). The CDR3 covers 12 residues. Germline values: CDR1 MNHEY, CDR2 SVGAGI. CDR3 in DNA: TGTGCCAGCAGCCCTAGCGCGGTGGTGCAGCTCTTC. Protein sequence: CASSPSAVVQLF.

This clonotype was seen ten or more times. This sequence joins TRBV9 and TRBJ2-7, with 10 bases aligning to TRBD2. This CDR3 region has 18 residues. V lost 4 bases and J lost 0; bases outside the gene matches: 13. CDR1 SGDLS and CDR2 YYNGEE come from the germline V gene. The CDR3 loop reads CASSPHSTRLAGSYEQYF. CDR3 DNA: TGTGCCAGCAGCCCGCATTCGACAAGACTAGCGGGCTCCTACGAGCAGTACTTC.

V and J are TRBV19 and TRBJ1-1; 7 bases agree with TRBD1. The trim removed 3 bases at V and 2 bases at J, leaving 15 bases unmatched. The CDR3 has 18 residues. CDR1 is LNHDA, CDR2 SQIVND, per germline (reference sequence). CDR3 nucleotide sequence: TGTGCCAGTAGTATGGGACTCGTGGGACAGAAAGGCAACACTGAAGCTTTCTTT. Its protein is CASSMGLVGQKGNTEAFF.

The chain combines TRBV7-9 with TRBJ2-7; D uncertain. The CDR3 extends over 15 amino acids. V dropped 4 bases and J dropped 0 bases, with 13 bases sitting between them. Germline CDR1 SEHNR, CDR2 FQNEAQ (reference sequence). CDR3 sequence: CASSSVGKSSYEQYF. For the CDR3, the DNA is TGTGCCAGCAGCTCTGTGGGGAAAAGCTCCTACGAGCAGTACTTC.

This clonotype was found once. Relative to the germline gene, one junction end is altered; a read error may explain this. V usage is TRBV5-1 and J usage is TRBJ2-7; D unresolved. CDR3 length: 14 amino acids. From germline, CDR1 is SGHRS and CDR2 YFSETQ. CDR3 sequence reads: CASSLDAKNREQYF. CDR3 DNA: TGTGCCAGCAGCCTGGATGCGAAAAACCGGGAGCAGTACTTC.

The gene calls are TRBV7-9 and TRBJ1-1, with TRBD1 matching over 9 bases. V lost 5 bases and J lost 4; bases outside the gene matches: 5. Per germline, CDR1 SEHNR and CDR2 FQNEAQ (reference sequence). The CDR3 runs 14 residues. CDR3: CASSAGTGSTEAFF. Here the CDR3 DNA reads TGTGCCAGCAGCGCCGGGACAGGGAGCACTGAAGCTTTCTTT.

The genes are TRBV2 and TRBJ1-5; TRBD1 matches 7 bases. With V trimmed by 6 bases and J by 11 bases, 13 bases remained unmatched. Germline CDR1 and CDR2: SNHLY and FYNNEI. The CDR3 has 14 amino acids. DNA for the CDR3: TGTGCCAGCAGATACAGGGGTCCCCAAGAGACCCAGCATTTT. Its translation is CASRYRGPQETQHF.

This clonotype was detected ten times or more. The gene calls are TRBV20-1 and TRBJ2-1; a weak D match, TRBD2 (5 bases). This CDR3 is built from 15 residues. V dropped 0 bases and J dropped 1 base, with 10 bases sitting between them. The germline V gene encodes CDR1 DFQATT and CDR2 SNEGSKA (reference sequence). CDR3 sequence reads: CSAREGLASYNEQFF. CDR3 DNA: TGCAGTGCTAGAGAAGGTCTAGCTTCCTACAATGAGCAGTTCTTC.

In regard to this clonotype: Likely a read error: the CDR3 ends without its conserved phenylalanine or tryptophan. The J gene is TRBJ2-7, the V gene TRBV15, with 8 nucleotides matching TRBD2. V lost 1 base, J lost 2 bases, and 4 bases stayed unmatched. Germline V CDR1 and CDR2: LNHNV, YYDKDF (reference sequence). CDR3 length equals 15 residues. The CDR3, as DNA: TGTGCCACCAGCAGAGTTAGCGGGGCAACCTACGAGCAGTACTCC. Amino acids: CATSRVSGATYEQYS.